This passage covers 24 T cell receptor beta chains from one sample sequenced in a study of long-term antiretroviral therapy in people with HIV. Runs used v3.0 of the immunoSEQ assay and were done at survey level. Sequencing used immunoSEQ multiplex PCR; TCRdb keeps in-frame clones, though not all of them. The profile shows 20,000 to 25,000 clones, 82% of them singletons. Sequenced here: unsorted PBMCs, sampled at the start of antiretroviral therapy. The receptors here all came from a man aged 45-65 years with HIV.

The chain uses TRBV27 and TRBJ2-7; 11 bases match TRBD1. Germline-derived CDR1 and CDR2 are MNHEY and SMNVEV (reference sequence). The CDR3 runs 14 residues. Trimming cost V 5 bases and J 2 bases; bases outside gene matches: 2. CDR3 region: CASSPGQGAYEQYF. For the CDR3, the DNA is TGTGCCAGCAGTCCGGGACAGGGGGCCTACGAGCAGTACTTC.

This sequence joins TRBV7-9 and TRBJ2-6; D is undetermined. V lost 4 bases to trimming and J lost 6 bases, with 4 bases between them. CDR1 is SEHNR and CDR2 is FQNEAQ in the germline V gene (reference sequence). The CDR3 is made up of 12 amino acids. The CDR3, as DNA: TGTGCCAGCAGCTCCCCGGCCAACGTCCTGACTTTC. This gives the protein CASSSPANVLTF.

The rearrangement links TRBV15 to TRBJ2-6; D not certain. Looked up from germline, CDR1 is LNHNV and CDR2 is YYDKDF (reference sequence). The CDR3 loop spans 15 amino acids. V gave up 1 base and J gave up 1 base, with 5 bases separating them. This chain's CDR3 is CATSRVGSGANVLTF. CDR3 nucleotide sequence: TGTGCCACCAGCAGAGTGGGATCTGGGGCCAACGTCCTGACTTTC.

The V and J genes are TRBV15 and TRBJ2-7, with 8 nucleotides matching TRBD1. The CDR3 length is 13 residues. V gave up 4 bases and J gave up 5 bases; unmatched junction bases: 4. Germline assignment: CDR1 LNHNV and CDR2 YYDKDF (reference sequence). The CDR3 DNA follows: TGTGCCACCAGCAATTGGGACAGGCACGAGCAGTACTTC. Residues: CATSNWDRHEQYF.

V is TRBV6-5 and J is TRBJ1-1; 7 positions match TRBD1. The germline gives CDR1 MNHEY, CDR2 SVGAGI. Losses at the gene ends were 5 bases for V and 4 bases for J; bases not matched to a gene: 10. The CDR3 is made up of 15 amino acids. The CDR3 protein is CASSPGGKVGTEAFF. As DNA, the CDR3 is TGTGCCAGCAGTCCAGGGGGAAAGGTAGGCACTGAAGCTTTCTTT.

This rearrangement joins TRBV9 to TRBJ2-7, with D maybe TRBD2 (6 bases). V was cut by 4 bases and J by 12 bases, with 20 bases left in between. Germline V gives CDR1 SGDLS, CDR2 YYNGEE. CDR3 size: 13 residues. DNA for the CDR3: TGTGCCAGCAGCTCAGAACTAGAGGGAGGCCTGTACTTC. This codes for CASSSELEGGLYF.

The rearrangement links TRBV25-1 to TRBJ1-1, with 8 bases aligning to TRBD1. Trimming took 6 bases from V and 4 from J; bases not matched to a gene: 4. CDR1 and CDR2 from the germline V gene are MGHDK and SYGVNS. The CDR3 length is 13 residues. Here the CDR3 DNA reads TGTGCCAGCAGAGGACAGGGTTCCACTGAAGCTTTCTTT. Its protein is CASRGQGSTEAFF.

This clone was seen a handful of times. The chain links TRBV10-3 to TRBJ2-7, with D possibly matching TRBD1 (5 bases). Per the germline V gene, CDR1 is ENHRY and CDR2 is SYGVKD. The CDR3 length is 14 residues. The V end was cut by 10 bases, the J end by 2 bases, with 18 bases between. CDR3 nucleotides: TGTGCCACCGCGAGCCAGGGCCTAACCTACGAGCAGTACTTC. Translated, it gives CATASQGLTYEQYF.

In this sample, this clone turned up once. The genes are TRBV7-2 and TRBJ1-1, with D uncertain. The CDR3 loop spans 14 amino acids. V was cut by 2 bases and J by 0 bases, with 7 bases left in between. Germline CDR1 is SGHTA and CDR2 is FQGNSA. This chain's CDR3 is CASSLRALNTEAFF. As DNA, the CDR3 is TGTGCCAGCAGCTTAAGAGCCCTGAACACTGAAGCTTTCTTT.

This chain uses TRBV10-2 with TRBJ2-7, with TRBD1 identical over 7 bases. Germline-derived CDR1 and CDR2 are WSHSY and SAAADI. V was pared by 8 bases and J by 2 bases, with 6 bases of the junction left unmatched. The CDR3 runs to 13 residues. DNA of the CDR3: TGCGCCAGCGCCGGGACAGATGCCTACGAGCAGTACTTC. Translated: CASAGTDAYEQYF.

This clone was detected a few times. The DNA for the CDR3 is TGCGCCAGCAGCCTTGGACAGGGGGACTATGGCTACACCTTC. It is translated as CASSLGQGDYGYTF. The chain links TRBV4-1 to TRBJ1-2, with TRBD1 matching over 10 bases. This CDR3 has 14 residues. Losses at the gene ends were 4 bases for V and 3 bases for J; bases not matched to a gene: 2. The germline V gene encodes CDR1 MGHRA and CDR2 YSYEKL.

The gene calls are TRBV7-2 and TRBJ2-7; D possibly corresponds to TRBD2 (5 bases). Germline-derived CDR1 and CDR2 are SGHTA and FQGNSA. The length of the CDR3 is 11 residues. V gave up 6 bases and J gave up 9 bases, with 12 bases separating them. The CDR3 loop is CASRFGGRQYF. In DNA form, the CDR3 reads TGTGCCAGCAGGTTCGGCGGGCGGCAGTACTTC.

The chain links TRBV7-2 to TRBJ2-3; 9 nucleotides align to TRBD2. The CDR3 sequence is 16 residues long. V lost 1 base, J lost 7 bases, and 9 bases stayed unmatched. Germline lookup yields CDR1 SGHTA and CDR2 FQGNSA. The CDR3 sequence: CASSLVFSRGGNTQYF. The CDR3 bases are TGTGCCAGCAGCTTAGTTTTTTCGCGGGGGGGCAATACGCAGTATTTT.

V is TRBV6-5 and J is TRBJ1-4; unclear D gene. The germline V gene has CDR1 MNHEY and CDR2 SVGAGI. The CDR3 has 15 residues. The V end was cut by 5 bases, the J end by 8 bases, with 18 bases between. CDR3 residues: CASSTDEGEAEKLFF. The CDR3 DNA is TGTGCCAGCAGTACGGACGAAGGTGAGGCGGAAAAACTGTTTTTT.

The chain has TRBV6-5 and TRBJ2-7; TRBD1 aligns across 9 bases. The CDR3 covers 16 residues. V shed 0 bases, J shed 4 bases, and the junction held 7 bases outside the gene matches. Germline lookup yields CDR1 MNHEY and CDR2 SVGAGI. The CDR3 here is CASSYSGTGYPYEQYF. The CDR3 nucleotides read TGTGCCAGCAGTTACTCAGGGACAGGGTACCCGTACGAGCAGTACTTC.

The chain combines TRBV13 with TRBJ1-2, with D perhaps matching TRBD1 (6 bases). The CDR3 has 16 residues. The V end lost 6 bases, the J end lost 5 bases, and 22 bases lay between the germline ends. The V gene's germline CDR1 is PRHDT and CDR2 FYEKMQ (reference sequence). Written as DNA, the CDR3 is TGTGCCAGCAGTTCCAAACAGGGTACGGCTACTTATGGCTACACCTTC. Translating it yields CASSSKQGTATYGYTF.

The rearrangement links TRBV28 to TRBJ1-5; 10 bases align to TRBD1. The CDR3 length is 13 residues. CDR1 is MDHEN and CDR2 is SYDVKM in the germline V gene. V lost 7 bases to trimming and J lost 7 bases; unmatched junction nucleotides: 4. CDR3 region: CASKTGGSQPQHF. CDR3 bases: TGTGCCAGCAAGACAGGGGGCTCCCAGCCCCAGCATTTT.

V and J are TRBV10-2 and TRBJ1-5; the match to TRBD1 covers 9 bases. CDR3 length equals 15 residues. CDR1 is WSHSY and CDR2 is SAAADI in the germline V gene. V shed 6 bases, J shed 4 bases, and the junction held 7 bases outside the gene matches. CDR3 protein: CASSAWGQGNQPQHF. CDR3 nucleotides: TGCGCCAGCAGCGCGTGGGGACAGGGAAATCAGCCCCAGCATTTT.

The V call is TRBV9, the J call TRBJ2-3; 13 positions agree with TRBD2. In germline, CDR1 is SGDLS, CDR2 YYNGEE. V gave up 3 bases and J gave up 2 bases; unmatched junction bases: 3. CDR3 length: 16 residues. The CDR3 sequence: CASSAGLAGITDTQYF. Here the CDR3 DNA reads TGTGCCAGCAGCGCGGGACTAGCGGGGATCACAGATACGCAGTATTTT.

This sequence joins TRBV12-5 and TRBJ2-3; TRBD1 matches 8 bases. V shed 1 base, J shed 6 bases, and the junction held 6 bases outside the gene matches. Germline-derived CDR1 and CDR2 are LGHNT and FRNRAP. CDR3 length: 15 amino acids. CDR3: CASGLGTGSPDTQYF. The CDR3 nucleotides are TGTGCTAGTGGTTTGGGGACAGGGTCTCCGGATACGCAGTATTTT.

The J gene is TRBJ2-7, the V gene TRBV6-5; TRBD1 agrees at 8 bases. CDR1 is MNHEY, CDR2 SVGAGI, per germline. The ends lost 1 base at V and 3 bases at J; junction bases unmatched: 8. The CDR3 length is 16 residues. The CDR3 region is CASSYWTGSRRYEQYF. In DNA, the CDR3 is TGTGCCAGCAGTTACTGGACAGGGTCGCGTCGCTACGAGCAGTACTTC.

J is TRBJ2-5 and V is TRBV7-2; 8 bases align to TRBD2. V was pared by 4 bases and J by 4 bases, with 5 bases of the junction left unmatched. The CDR3 totals 14 residues. Germline V lookup: CDR1 SGHTA, CDR2 FQGNSA. The CDR3 DNA is TGTGCCAGCAGCTCAGCGGGAGTCGGAGAGACCCAGTACTTC. It yields the protein CASSSAGVGETQYF.

The chain couples TRBV12-5 to TRBJ2-7, with D hard to call. Trimming pared 0 bases from V and 5 bases from J, leaving 5 bases between. CDR1 and CDR2 (germline): LGHNT, FRNRAP. The CDR3 has 12 amino acids. The CDR3 DNA sequence: TGTGCTAGTGGTTTGGTAAGCAACGAGCAGTACTTC. Protein: CASGLVSNEQYF.

This clone was counted a single time. The chain employs TRBV10-3 and TRBJ2-3, with 8 bases that match TRBD2. This CDR3 spans 13 amino acids. Germline V gene sequence: CDR1 ENHRY, CDR2 SYGVKD. Losses at the gene ends were 8 bases for V and 4 bases for J; bases not matched to a gene: 5. The CDR3 bases are TGTGCCATCCTTGCGGGGGGCTCAGATACGCAGTATTTT. It is translated as CAILAGGSDTQYF.